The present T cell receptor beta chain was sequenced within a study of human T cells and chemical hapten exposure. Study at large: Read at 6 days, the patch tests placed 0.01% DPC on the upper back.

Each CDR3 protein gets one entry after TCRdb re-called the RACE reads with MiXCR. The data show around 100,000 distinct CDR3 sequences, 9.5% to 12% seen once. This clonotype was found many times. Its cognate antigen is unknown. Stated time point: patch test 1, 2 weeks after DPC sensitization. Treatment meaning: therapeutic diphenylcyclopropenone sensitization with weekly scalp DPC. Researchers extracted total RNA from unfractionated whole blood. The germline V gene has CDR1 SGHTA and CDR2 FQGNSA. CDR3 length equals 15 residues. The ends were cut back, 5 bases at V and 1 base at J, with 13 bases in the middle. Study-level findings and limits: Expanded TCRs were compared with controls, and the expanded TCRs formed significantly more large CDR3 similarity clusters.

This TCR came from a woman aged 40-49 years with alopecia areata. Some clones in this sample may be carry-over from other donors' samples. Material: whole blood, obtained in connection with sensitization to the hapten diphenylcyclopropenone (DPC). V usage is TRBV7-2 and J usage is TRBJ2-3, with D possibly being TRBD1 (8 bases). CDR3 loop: CASSVQGGGTDTQYF. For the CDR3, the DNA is TGTGCCAGCAGCGTACAGGGGGGGGGCACAGATACGCAGTATTTT.